The following is a T cell receptor beta chain sequence with its context. What it binds is not known. In germline, CDR1 is SGHDT, CDR2 YYEEEE. Trimming took 3 bases from V and 9 from J, leaving 16 bases between them. This CDR3 is built from 14 residues. The data stem from a study of blood T cells in healthy people across ages. Using a J-beta primer mix together with a sample-barcoded 5' primer, a second PCR was run for roughly 6 to 11 cycles. Carrying 12 random nucleotides, a template-switch adaptor labeled each individual cDNA molecule. TCRdb reprocessed the 5' RACE reads with MiXCR, giving one entry per CDR3 protein. The top ten clones hold approximately 12% of a sample with some 670,000 distinct CDR3 sequences, over 40% of them seen once. There were healthy Caucasian individuals from Russia, aged roughly 6 to 100, serving as donors. Each donor supplied 8 to 10 milliliters of peripheral blood. The study's findings and limits: The authors considered diversity estimates from one million T cells to be underestimates.

The sequencing input was blood. This receptor was taken from a woman older than 75 in good health. This chain links TRBV5-6 with TRBJ2-1, with D maybe TRBD1 (6 bases). The CDR3, as DNA: TGTGCCAGCAGCTCCCCCCTTACAGGGTCTGAGCAGTTCTTC. It codes for CASSSPLTGSEQFF.